One and the same sample provided the 3 T cell receptor beta chains below, sequenced in a study of T cell responses to AZD1222 COVID-19 vaccine. The method was immunoSEQ multiplex PCR; TCRdb's version includes in-frame clones alone and lacks a portion of them. The sample consists of 95,000 to 150,000 clones, about nine tenths of them appearing once. The specimen comprised peripheral blood, sampled on day 0 of AZD1222 vaccination. These receptors originate from an adult in good health.

The V and J genes are TRBV5-6 and TRBJ1-4; no clear D gene. Germline lookup yields CDR1 SGHDT and CDR2 YYEEEE. Trimming took off 4 bases at V and 8 bases at J, with 15 bases between the two ends. This CDR3 has 14 amino acids. CDR3 sequence: CASSPRADDEKLFF. The DNA for the CDR3 is TGTGCCAGCAGCCCGAGAGCCGATGACGAAAAACTGTTTTTT.

The J gene is TRBJ2-7, the V gene TRBV7-9, with 14 bases that match TRBD2. In germline, CDR1 is SEHNR, CDR2 FQNEAQ (reference sequence). The CDR3 is made up of 18 amino acids. Trimming cost V 1 base and J 3 bases; bases outside gene matches: 8. This chain's CDR3 is CASSLGGTSGGLSYEQYF. CDR3 nucleotides: TGTGCCAGCAGCTTAGGGGGGACTAGCGGGGGCCTAAGCTACGAGCAGTACTTC.

CDR3 residues: CATSARDRGYEQYF. The CDR3 nucleotides are TGTGCCACCAGCGCGAGGGACAGGGGGTACGAGCAGTACTTC. The rearrangement uses TRBV15 and TRBJ2-7, with 11 bases lining up with TRBD1. CDR3 length: 14 residues. V gave up 5 bases and J gave up 4 bases; unmatched junction bases: 4. The germline gives CDR1 LNHNV, CDR2 YYDKDF (reference sequence).